This TCR beta chain comes out of a study of T-cell memory formation after mild COVID-19. Regarding the study as a whole: The main location of contracting CD4+ clones was CM and EM, and that of contracting CD8+ clones was EMRA. Clones that contracted from day 15 to 85 had balanced CD4/CD8; later expanders were CD4+ biased. A second wave of clones peaked on day 37, and their SARS-CoV-2 specificity went unconfirmed.

With respect to this clonotype: Its target is unknown.

The 5'RACE method, run with constant-segment primers, produced TCR alpha and TCR beta cDNA libraries (carrying sample barcodes and UMIs). TCRdb fed the 5' RACE reads into MiXCR, producing one record per CDR3 protein. The sample lists 75,000 to 95,000 distinct CDR3 sequences; roughly 16% were seen once. The sample was PBMCs or a T cell subset sorted from them (not recorded which). This clonotype originated in a young man who had mild COVID-19 (a few samples of this study predate the infection). Cell type and time point are not known.

The CDR3 nucleotides are TGTGCCAGCAGTTTCGACAGGGAAAACGAGCAGTACGTC. The encoded protein is CASSFDRENEQYV. V is TRBV27 and J is TRBJ2-7; 7 bases agree with TRBD1. The CDR3 extends over 13 amino acids. Losses at the gene ends were 3 bases for V and 5 bases for J; bases not matched to a gene: 4. Germline V gene data show CDR1 as MNHEY and CDR2 as SMNVEV (reference sequence).